This entry is about one TCR beta chain. Its specificity is not known. Germline trimming cut 0 bases from V and 5 bases from J; bases unmatched to any gene: 9. The germline V gene has CDR1 SGHDT and CDR2 YYEEEE. The CDR3 spans 16 residues. This sample was taken from a study of graft-versus-host responses after intestinal transplantation. In the study overall: Those transplanted obtained multivisceral, liver-intestinal, or isolated intestinal grafts. Following induction with anti-thymocyte globulin, all recipients were given tacrolimus and steroids for three to four years.

TCRdb's table, derived via immunoSEQ multiplex PCR, lists solely in-frame clones and lacks some. The sample consists of 65,000 to 90,000 clones, 80% to 95% of them appearing once. Whole-study findings and limits: Among recipient marrow samples, GvH clones were found; some appeared first in ileum or blood. Allograft graft-versus-host to host-versus-graft clonal ratios ran high in patients with graft-donor T cell macrochimerism.

This sequence joins TRBV5-6 and TRBJ1-2; 8 nucleotides line up with TRBD1. This specimen was unstimulated CD8+ T cells sorted from spleen or lymph node cells, taken before transplant. The receptor's source is a human donor who was the organ donor for an intestinal transplant. DNA for the CDR3: TGTGCCAGCAGCTTGGGAAGTCAGGGGGCAGTGTATGGCTACACCTTC. Translating gives CASSLGSQGAVYGYTF.